A single T cell receptor (beta chain) is shown here with its context. This clone is a singleton in its sample. Its antigen remains unidentified. The sample holds no much larger clone one base away, and base qualities are not on file. The collaborating institutions used their own protocols to collect whole blood in K2EDTA tubes. For TCRbeta analysis, collaborator samples were shipped as frozen whole blood, as isolated PBMCs, or as DNA extracted from either sample type. The sample comes from a study of blood T cell repertoires in COVID-19 (TCRdb year 2020). At the level of the whole study: Samples from collaborators originated in the United States, Italy and Spain and spanned both the acute and convalescent phases of COVID-19. The prospective study material was composed of cDNA or gDNA derived from T cells, B-cell-depleted T cells, or PBMCs. Subjects who had been exposed to COVID-19, were actively infected with it, or had recovered from it provided the deeply sampled blood TCRbeta repertoires that made up the dataset. The repertoires were made available in a free public database intended to serve as a resource for research on the immune response to SARS-CoV-2. The samples were drawn from two sources: the first 160 participants of the ongoing ImmuneRACE study, and 950 to 1,500 subjects contributed by 6 global collaborators. Sample metadata almost always included a de-identified subject ID, COVID-19 status, age in years and sex. Where HLA class I and class II types were available, the types were taken from metadata supplied by the sample provider, not from assay-based typing.

TCRbeta CDR3 regions were amplified from genomic DNA using the immunoSEQ Assay, a bias-controlled multiplex PCR. Regarding the original processing steps: Within the assay, amplification of reference gene primers was used to estimate how many nucleated cells each sample contained. To quantify the absolute abundance of each unique TCRbeta CDR3 rearrangement, sequence reads were collapsed and filtered. For each sample, productive Simpson clonality was calculated as the square root of Simpson's diversity index across productive rearrangements. TCRdb carries this immuneACCESS record with in-frame sequences only. Its versions omit some clonotypes, under half of them owing to an unresolved V gene in the studies checked, with the rest unexplained. V, J and clone size derive from that table, while D and trimming were established from the DNA sequence. The sample table lists around 100,000 clones, 70% to 85% of them with a count of one. The leading ten clones occupy roughly 24% of the sample.

CDR1 and CDR2 are drawn from the germline V gene (reference sequence): LNHDA, SQIVND. Trimming costs V 8 bases and J 0 bases, and their ends lie 10 bases apart. The CDR3 runs 14 amino acids, cysteine and phenylalanine included. Only the CDR3 portion is preserved as DNA: 42 bases, with reading frame beginning at the first base. Study-wide conclusions, independent of this receptor: How much clinical and demographic metadata was included differed by source and by participant, and the metadata was provided uncurated.

The sequence was collected from a human donor in a cohort sampled during active COVID-19. The chain couples TRBV19 to TRBJ2-2, and TRBD1 may be the D gene, going by 6 matching bases. Source material: peripheral blood. The CDR3 here reads CASWDTSNTGELFF. At the DNA level, the sequence is TGTGCCAGTTGGGACACCTCGAACACCGGGGAGCTGTTTTTT.